This T cell receptor beta chain was documented in a study of blood T cell repertoires in COVID-19. In the study overall: The United States, Italy and Spain were the sources of the acute and convalescent COVID-19 samples.

This CDR3 has 14 residues. J lost 5 bases, V lost 6 bases, and 2 bases had no gene match. Per germline, CDR1 MNHNY and CDR2 SVGAGI (reference sequence). Data came from immunoSEQ multiplex PCR; TCRdb stores just in-frame clones and leaves some out. The table shows about 170,000 clones, with around 84% occurring only once. Material: peripheral blood. The V call is TRBV6-6, the J call TRBJ1-4, with 11 bases lining up with TRBD1. The clonotype was recovered from a man in his fifties or sixties with active or convalescent COVID-19. CDR3 region: CASRRDRGNEKLFF. As DNA, the CDR3 is TGTGCCAGCAGACGGGACAGGGGGAATGAAAAACTGTTTTTT.